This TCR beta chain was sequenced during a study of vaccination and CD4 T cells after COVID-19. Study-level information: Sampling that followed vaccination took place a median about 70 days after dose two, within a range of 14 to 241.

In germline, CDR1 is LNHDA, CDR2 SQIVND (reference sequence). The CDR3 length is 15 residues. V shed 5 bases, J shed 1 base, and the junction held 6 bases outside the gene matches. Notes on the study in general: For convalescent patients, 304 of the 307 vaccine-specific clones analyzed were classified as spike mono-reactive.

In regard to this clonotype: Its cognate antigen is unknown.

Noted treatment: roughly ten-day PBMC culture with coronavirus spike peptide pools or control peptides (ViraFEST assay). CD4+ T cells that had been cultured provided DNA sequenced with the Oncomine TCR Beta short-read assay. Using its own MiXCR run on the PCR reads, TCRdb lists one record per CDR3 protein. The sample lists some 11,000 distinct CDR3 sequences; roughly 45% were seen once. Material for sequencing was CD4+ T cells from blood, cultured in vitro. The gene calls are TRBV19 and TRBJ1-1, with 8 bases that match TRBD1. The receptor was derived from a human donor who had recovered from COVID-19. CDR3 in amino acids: CASSHWGQANTEAFF. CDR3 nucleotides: TGTGCCAGTAGTCATTGGGGACAGGCGAACACTGAAGCTTTCTTT.